This T cell receptor (beta chain) was identified in a study of blood T cell repertoires in COVID-19. Study context: Sites across the United States, Italy and Spain contributed samples from acute and convalescent COVID-19.

Participants were aged about 18 to 89 years from around 25 US areas. In the authors' workflow: How many nucleated cells were present was estimated from reference gene primer amplification. This table comes from immunoSEQ multiplex PCR, and its TCRdb copy is limited to in-frame clones, with some not included. V and J calls plus clone size are reproduced from that table; the DNA served to infer D and trimming. The sample includes some 350,000 clones, approximately 84% of them seen just once. Germline V gene lookup returns CDR1 KGHSH and CDR2 LQKENI. V dropped 6 bases and J dropped 0 bases, with 8 bases sitting between them. This CDR3 contains 13 residues.

The V gene is TRBV18, the J gene TRBJ1-1, with D hard to call. The sequence was obtained from a woman aged 30 to 39 who had recovered from COVID-19. Sequenced sample: PBMCs or T cells enriched from blood (not recorded which). The CDR3 DNA reads TGTGCCAGCTCGGCCGACTTGAACACTGAAGCTTTCTTT. Its translation: CASSADLNTEAFF.